This entry concerns a single TCR beta chain. Trimming at V came to 2 bases and at J to 4 bases, leaving 5 bases not matched to a gene. The CDR3 length is 14 residues. CDR1 MNHNY and CDR2 SVGAGI come from the germline V gene (reference sequence). Molecular barcoded adaptors covering alpha/delta and beta/gamma chains were used on roughly 400 ng RNA. TCRdb re-analysed the reads in MiXCR, keeping a single row per CDR3 protein. The sample records some 130,000 distinct CDR3 sequences, approximately 13% being singletons. This sample stems from a study of read filtering for tumor transcriptome and immune sequencing. About the research overall: Transcriptome libraries were built from DNase-treated RNA.

This receptor was taken from a donor at least 40 years old with multiple myeloma. Sequenced input: a population of CD138-negative cells sorted from bone marrow. The chain has TRBV6-6 and TRBJ2-7; 7 nucleotides line up with TRBD1. CDR3 in DNA: TGTGCCAGCAGTTACGGGAACAGGGGATACGAGCAGTACTTC. Translating gives CASSYGNRGYEQYF.